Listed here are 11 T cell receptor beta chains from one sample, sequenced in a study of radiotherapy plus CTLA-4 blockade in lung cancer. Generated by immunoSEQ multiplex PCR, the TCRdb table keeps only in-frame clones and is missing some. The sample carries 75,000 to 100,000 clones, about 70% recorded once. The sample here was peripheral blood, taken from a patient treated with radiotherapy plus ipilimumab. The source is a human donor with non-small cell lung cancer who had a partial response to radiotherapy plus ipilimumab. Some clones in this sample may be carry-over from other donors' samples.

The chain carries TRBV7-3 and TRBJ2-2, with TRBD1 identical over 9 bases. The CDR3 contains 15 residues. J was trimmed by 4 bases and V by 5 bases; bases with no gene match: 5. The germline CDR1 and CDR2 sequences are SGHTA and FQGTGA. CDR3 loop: CASSRTGVGTGELFF. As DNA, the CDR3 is TGTGCCAGCAGCAGGACAGGGGTCGGCACCGGGGAGCTGTTTTTT.

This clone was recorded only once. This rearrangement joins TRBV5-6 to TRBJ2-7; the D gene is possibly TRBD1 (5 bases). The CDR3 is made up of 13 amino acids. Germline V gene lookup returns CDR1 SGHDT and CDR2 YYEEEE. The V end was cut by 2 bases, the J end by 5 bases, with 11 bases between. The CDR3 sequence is CASSLSRVDEQYF. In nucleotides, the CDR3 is TGTGCCAGCAGCTTATCCAGGGTGGACGAGCAGTACTTC.

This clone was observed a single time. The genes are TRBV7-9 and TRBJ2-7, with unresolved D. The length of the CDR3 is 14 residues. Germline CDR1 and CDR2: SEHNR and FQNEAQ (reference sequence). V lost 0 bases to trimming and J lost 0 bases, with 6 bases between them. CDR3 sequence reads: CASSLAARSYEQYF. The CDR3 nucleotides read TGTGCCAGCAGCTTAGCGGCCCGCTCCTACGAGCAGTACTTC.

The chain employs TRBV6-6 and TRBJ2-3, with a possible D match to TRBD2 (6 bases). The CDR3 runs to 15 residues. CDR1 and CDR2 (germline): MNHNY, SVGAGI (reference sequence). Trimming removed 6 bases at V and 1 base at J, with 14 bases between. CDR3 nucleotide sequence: TGTGCCAGCAGAGATGGCGGGGTGGGCACAGATACGCAGTATTTT. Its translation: CASRDGGVGTDTQYF.

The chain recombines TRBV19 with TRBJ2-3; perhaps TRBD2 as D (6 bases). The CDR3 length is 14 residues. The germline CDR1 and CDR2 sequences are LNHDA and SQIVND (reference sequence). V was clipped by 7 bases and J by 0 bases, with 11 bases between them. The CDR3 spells CASTGLTSTDTQYF. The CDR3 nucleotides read TGTGCCAGTACGGGACTTACTAGCACAGATACGCAGTATTTT.

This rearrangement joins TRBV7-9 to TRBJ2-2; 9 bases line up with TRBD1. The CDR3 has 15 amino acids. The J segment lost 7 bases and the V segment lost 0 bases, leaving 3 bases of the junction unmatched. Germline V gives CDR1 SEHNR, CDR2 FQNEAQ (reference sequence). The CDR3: CASSLAQGAVGELFF. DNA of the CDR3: TGTGCCAGCAGCTTAGCACAGGGGGCGGTCGGGGAGCTGTTTTTT.

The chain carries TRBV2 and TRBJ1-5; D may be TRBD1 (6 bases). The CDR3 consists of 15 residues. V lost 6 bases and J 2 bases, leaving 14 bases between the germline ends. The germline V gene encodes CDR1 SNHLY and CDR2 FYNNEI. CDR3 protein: CASRQGDQGNQPQHF. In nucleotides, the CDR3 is TGTGCCAGCAGACAGGGTGATCAGGGCAATCAGCCCCAGCATTTT.

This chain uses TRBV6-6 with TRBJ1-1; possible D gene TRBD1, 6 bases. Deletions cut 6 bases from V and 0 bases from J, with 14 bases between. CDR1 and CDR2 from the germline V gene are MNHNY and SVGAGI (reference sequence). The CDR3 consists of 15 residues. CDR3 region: CASRDGQMMNTEAFF. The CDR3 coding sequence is TGTGCCAGCAGGGACGGACAGATGATGAACACTGAAGCTTTCTTT.

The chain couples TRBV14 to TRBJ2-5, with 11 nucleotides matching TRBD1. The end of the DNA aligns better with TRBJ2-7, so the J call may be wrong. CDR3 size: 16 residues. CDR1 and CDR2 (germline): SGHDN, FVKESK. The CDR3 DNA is TGTGCCAGCAGCCAAGGTTATGGGACAGGGGGATACGAGCAGTACTTC. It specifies CASSQGYGTGGYEQYF.

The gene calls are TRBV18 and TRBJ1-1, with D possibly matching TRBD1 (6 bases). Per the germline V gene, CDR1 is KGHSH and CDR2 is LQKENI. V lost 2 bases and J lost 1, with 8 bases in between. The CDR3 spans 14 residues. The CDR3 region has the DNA TGTGCCAGCTCACCAAACAGGGAGAACACTGAAGCTTTCTTT. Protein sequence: CASSPNRENTEAFF.

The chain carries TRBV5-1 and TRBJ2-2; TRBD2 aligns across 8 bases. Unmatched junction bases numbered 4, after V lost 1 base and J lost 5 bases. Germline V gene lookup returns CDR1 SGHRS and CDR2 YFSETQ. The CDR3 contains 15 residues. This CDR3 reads CASSLSGGKTGELFF. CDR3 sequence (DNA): TGCGCCAGCAGCTTGAGCGGGGGTAAAACCGGGGAGCTGTTTTTT.